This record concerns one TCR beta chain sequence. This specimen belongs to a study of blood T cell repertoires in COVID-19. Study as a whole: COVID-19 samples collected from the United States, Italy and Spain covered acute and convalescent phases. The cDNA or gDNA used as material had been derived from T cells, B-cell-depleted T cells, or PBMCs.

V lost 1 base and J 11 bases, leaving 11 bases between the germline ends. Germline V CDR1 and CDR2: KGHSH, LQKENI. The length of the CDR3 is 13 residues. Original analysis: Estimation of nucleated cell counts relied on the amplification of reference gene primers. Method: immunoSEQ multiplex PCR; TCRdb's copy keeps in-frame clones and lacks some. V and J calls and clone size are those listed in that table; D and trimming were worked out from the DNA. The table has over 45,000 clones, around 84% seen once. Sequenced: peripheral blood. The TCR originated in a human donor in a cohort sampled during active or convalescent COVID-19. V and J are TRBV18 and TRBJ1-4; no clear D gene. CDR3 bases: TGTGCCAGCTCACCACGTGAAAGGGAGAAACTGTTTTTT. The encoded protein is CASSPREREKLFF.